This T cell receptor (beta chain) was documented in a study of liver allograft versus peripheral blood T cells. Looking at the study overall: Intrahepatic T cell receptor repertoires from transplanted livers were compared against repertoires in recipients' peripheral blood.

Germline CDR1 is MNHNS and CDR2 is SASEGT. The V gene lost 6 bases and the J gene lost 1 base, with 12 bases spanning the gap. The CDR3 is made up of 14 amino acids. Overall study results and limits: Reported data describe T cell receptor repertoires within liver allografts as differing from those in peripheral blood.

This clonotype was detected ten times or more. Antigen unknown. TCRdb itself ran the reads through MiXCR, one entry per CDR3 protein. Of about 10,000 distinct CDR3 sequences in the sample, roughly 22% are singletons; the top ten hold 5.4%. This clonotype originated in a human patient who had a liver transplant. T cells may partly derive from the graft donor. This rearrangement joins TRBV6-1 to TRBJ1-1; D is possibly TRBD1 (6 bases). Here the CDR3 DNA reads TGTGCCAGCAGAGCGACAGGAGAGAACACTGAAGCTTTCTTT. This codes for CASRATGENTEAFF.